Listed below are T cell receptor beta chains from one sample, sequenced in a study of identical twins. TCRdb recomputed calls from the 5' RACE reads with MiXCR, one row per CDR3 protein. Of approximately 280,000 distinct CDR3 sequences listed, 6.5% to 9.5% are singletons. Separately, the same data were catalogued under a study of yellow fever vaccine responses in identical twins.

Sequenced sample: memory (CD45RO+) T cells sorted from blood. The receptors here all came from a young woman in good health. Each CDR3 is given with its conserved first and last residue. The order of the fields is J gene, D gene, clone size, V gene, CDR3 DNA, CDR3 protein. D genes are given only for firm matches. The size field is filled for only some rows; it gives once, few, many or a size class.

>TRBJ2-5|TRBD1|few|TRBV20-1
TGCAGTGCTAGGGACACAGGGGGCGGGGAGACCCAGTACTTC
CSARDTGGGETQYF
>TRBJ2-1|.|.|TRBV5-4
TGTGCCAGCGGGGGGCTAGCGACGAACCCGGCGGGTGAGCAGTTCTTC
CASGGLATNPAGEQFF
>TRBJ1-2|.|many|TRBV6-5
TGTGCCAGCAGTTACTCCGGACAGAACTATGGCTACACCTTC
CASSYSGQNYGYTF
>TRBJ1-2|.|.|TRBV18
TGTGCCAGCTCACCGGGCAGGTCAGCCTATGGCTACACCTTC
CASSPGRSAYGYTF
>TRBJ2-1|.|.|TRBV6-5
TGTGCCAGCAGTTACAGCCTTTTCTCCTACAATGAGCAGTTCTTC
CASSYSLFSYNEQFF
>TRBJ1-2|.|few|TRBV7-9
TGTGCCAGCAGCTTAGCAACAAGTCTTACCGATGGCTACACCTTC
CASSLATSLTDGYTF
>TRBJ1-5|TRBD1|many|TRBV12-3/TRBV12-4
TGTGCCAGCAGTTTGGACAGGGGCAATCAGCCCCAGCATTTT
CASSLDRGNQPQHF
>TRBJ2-5|.|.|TRBV5-6
TGTGCCAGCAGCTTGCGGGCAGGGGGAGGGCTCAAGACCCAGTACTTC
CASSLRAGGGLKTQYF
>TRBJ1-6|TRBD1|.|TRBV3-1
TGTGCCAGCAGCCAAGCCAGGGGGCTTAATTCACCCCTCCACTTT
CASSQARGLNSPLHF
>TRBJ2-5|.|many|TRBV27
TGTGCCAGCAGTCGCCTCGGAGGGCAAGAGACCCAGTACTTC
CASSRLGGQETQYF
>TRBJ1-2|.|.|TRBV18
TGTGCCAGCTCACCAGGGGCCGACTATGGCTACACCTTC
CASSPGADYGYTF